This TCR beta chain was identified in a study of cytomegalovirus exposure and HLA in healthy donors. Study as a whole: A later analysis reported the same platform for the 120 validation repertoires and the approximately 640 first-cohort repertoires.

Notes on this clone: Its antigen is undetermined.

CDR3 length: 17 residues. V was trimmed by 1 base and J by 2 bases, leaving 15 bases between them. Germline-derived CDR1 and CDR2 are SGHDT and YYEEEE. Study-wide findings and caveats: Diagnosis of cytomegalovirus status made by the classifier reportedly showed high specificity and sensitivity. The tendency of first-cohort TCR clusters to co-occur in the 120 or so validation repertoires was identified by a subsequent analysis.

Assay used: immunoSEQ multiplex PCR; TCRdb lists only in-frame clones, some missing. Of 100,000 to 150,000 clones in the sample, 80% to 90% are singletons; the top ten hold around 1.2%. The 120-subject validation cohort, separate from the approximately 670-subject first cohort, included the donors. Material for sequencing was PBMCs. The chain is built from TRBV5-6 and TRBJ2-2; D is perhaps TRBD1 (5 bases). This clonotype originated in a woman aged 18-30 years in good health and CMV-seronegative. The CDR3 region has the DNA TGTGCCAGCAGCTTGACGATGACAGACCGAAACACCGGGGAGCTGTTTTTT. It is translated as CASSLTMTDRNTGELFF.